This T cell receptor beta chain came from a study of blood T cell repertoires in COVID-19. The CDR3 sequence is 15 residues long. V was clipped by 5 bases and J by 2 bases; unmatched bases: 6. The V gene's germline CDR1 is LNHDA and CDR2 SQIVND (reference sequence). TCRdb keeps only in-frame clones here, not all; method: immunoSEQ multiplex PCR. The table records roughly 57,000 clones, 70% to 90% of them present only once. Sequenced input: peripheral blood. The sequence came from a man aged 55 to 70 with active or convalescent COVID-19. J is TRBJ2-5 and V is TRBV19; 9 bases match TRBD2. The CDR3 sequence is CASSLSRGGQETQYF. The CDR3 region has the DNA TGTGCCAGTAGTCTCTCGCGGGGGGGACAAGAGACCCAGTACTTC.